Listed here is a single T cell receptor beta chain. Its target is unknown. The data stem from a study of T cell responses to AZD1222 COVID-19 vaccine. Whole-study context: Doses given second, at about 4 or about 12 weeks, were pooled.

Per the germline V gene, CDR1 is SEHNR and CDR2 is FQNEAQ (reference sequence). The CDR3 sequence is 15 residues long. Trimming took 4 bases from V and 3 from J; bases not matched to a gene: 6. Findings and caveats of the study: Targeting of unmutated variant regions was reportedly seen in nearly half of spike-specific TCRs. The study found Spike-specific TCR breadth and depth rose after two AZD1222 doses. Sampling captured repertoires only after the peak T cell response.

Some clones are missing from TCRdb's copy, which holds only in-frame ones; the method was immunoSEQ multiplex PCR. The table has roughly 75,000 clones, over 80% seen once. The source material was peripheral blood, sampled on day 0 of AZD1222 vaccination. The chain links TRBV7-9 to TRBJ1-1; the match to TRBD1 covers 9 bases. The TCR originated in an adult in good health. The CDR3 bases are TGTGCCAGCAGCTATGCCGGGACAGGGTACACTGAAGCTTTCTTT. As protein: CASSYAGTGYTEAFF.